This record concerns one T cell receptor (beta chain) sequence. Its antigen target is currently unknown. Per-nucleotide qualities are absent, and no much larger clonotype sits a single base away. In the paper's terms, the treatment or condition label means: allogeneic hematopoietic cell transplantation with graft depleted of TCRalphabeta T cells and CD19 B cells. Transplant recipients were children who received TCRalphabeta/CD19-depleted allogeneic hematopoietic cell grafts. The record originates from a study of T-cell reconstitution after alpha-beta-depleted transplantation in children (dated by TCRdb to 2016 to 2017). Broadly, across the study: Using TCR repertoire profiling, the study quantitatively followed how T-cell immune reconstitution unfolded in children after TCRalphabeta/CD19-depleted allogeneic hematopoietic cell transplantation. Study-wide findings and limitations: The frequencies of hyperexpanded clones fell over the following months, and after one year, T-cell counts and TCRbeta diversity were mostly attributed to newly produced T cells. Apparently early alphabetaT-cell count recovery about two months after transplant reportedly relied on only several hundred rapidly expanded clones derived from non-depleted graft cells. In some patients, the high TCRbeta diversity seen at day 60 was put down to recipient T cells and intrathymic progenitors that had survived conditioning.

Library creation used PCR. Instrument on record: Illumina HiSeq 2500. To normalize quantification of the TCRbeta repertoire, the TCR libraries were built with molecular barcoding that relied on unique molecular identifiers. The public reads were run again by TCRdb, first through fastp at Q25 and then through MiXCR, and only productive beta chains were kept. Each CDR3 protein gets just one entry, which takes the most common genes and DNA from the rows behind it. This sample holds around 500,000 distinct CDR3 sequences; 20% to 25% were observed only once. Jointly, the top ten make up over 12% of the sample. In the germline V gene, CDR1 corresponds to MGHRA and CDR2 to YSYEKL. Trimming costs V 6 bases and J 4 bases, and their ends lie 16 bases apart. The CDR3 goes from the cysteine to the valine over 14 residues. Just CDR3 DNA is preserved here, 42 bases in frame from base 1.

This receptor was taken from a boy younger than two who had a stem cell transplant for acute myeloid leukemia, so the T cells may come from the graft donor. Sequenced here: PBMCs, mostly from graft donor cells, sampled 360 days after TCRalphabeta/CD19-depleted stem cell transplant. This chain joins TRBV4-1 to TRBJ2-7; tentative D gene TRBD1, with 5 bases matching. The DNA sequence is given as TGCGCCAGCAGTCCGACAGTGGAAGGATACGAGCAGTACGTC. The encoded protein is CASSPTVEGYEQYV.